This T cell receptor beta chain was observed in a study of human T cells and chemical hapten exposure. Study observations and caveats: Expanded TCRs created a significantly greater count of big CDR3 similarity clusters than controls did. With regard to DPC sensitization, TCRs above 1 in 1000 frequency did not change.

There are many counts of this clonotype. Its specificity is not known. One end of the junction is discordant with germline, which a read error may explain. CDR1 is MGHRA and CDR2 is YSYEKL in the germline V gene. The CDR3 covers 14 residues. Time point defined: patch test 3, about 24 weeks after DPC sensitization. Treatment here: therapeutic diphenylcyclopropenone sensitization with weekly scalp DPC. Each donor was an alopecia patient between 18 and 70 years of age who qualified for DPC. Individual cDNA molecules had unique molecular identifiers attached to them by the library. TCRdb itself ran the RACE reads through MiXCR, one entry per CDR3 protein. This table has some 90,000 distinct CDR3 sequences, approximately 10% appearing once.

The receptor comes from a woman aged 25 to 39 with alopecia areata. Some clones in this sample may be carry-over from other donors' samples. This material consisted of whole blood, taken in connection with sensitization to the hapten diphenylcyclopropenone (DPC). The chain recombines TRBV4-1 with TRBJ2-4; no clear D gene. The CDR3 protein is CASTQRIAKNIQYF. The DNA of the CDR3 is TGCGCCAGCACCCAAAGGATAGCCAAAAACATTCAGTACTTC.